Listed below are T cell receptor beta chains from one sample, sequenced in a study of blood T cell repertoires in COVID-19. Sequenced by immunoSEQ multiplex PCR; TCRdb stores in-frame clones only, minus some. The sample comprises around 310,000 clones, nearly 90% of which are singletons, and under 1.1% rests with the top ten. The sample comprised peripheral blood. Receptor source: a middle-aged woman with COVID-19, enrolled during active disease. The CDR3 runs from the conserved cysteine through the conserved F or W. Fields, in order: J gene, clone size, V gene, D gene, CDR3 DNA, CDR3 protein. A D gene is named only where the DNA matches it firmly. Clone sizes are given selectively: once, few, many, or a class where the clone is expanded.

>TRBJ1-6|few|TRBV5-1|.
TGCGCCAGCAGCTTGGCCGGCGCAGGGAATTCACCCCTCCACTTT
CASSLAGAGNSPLHF
>TRBJ1-5|.|TRBV10-1|TRBD1
TGCGCCAGCAGCGCCCCGGGACAGTTTCATAGCAATCAGCCCCAGCATTTT
CASSAPGQFHSNQPQHF
>TRBJ1-1|.|TRBV10-3|TRBD1
TGTGCCAGCGCTCACGGGAAGCAGCACAGGGGGCAGAACACTGAAGCTTTCTTT
CASAHGKQHRGQNTEAFF
>TRBJ2-3|.|TRBV5-1|TRBD1
TGCGCCAGCAGCCCGACGGACAGGGGGCGTAGAGATACGCAGTATTTT
CASSPTDRGRRDTQYF
>TRBJ1-5|.|TRBV19|.
TGTGCCAGTAGTACCGGGGGGGACTCGGGCGGCAATCAGCCCCAGCATTTT
CASSTGGDSGGNQPQHF
>TRBJ1-4|once|TRBV7-9|TRBD1
TGTGCCAGCAGCCTGGGGGACAGGGGGAATGAAAAACTGTTTTTT
CASSLGDRGNEKLFF
>TRBJ2-3|.|TRBV5-1|.
TGCGCCAGCAGCTTGGATCAGGGAACAGATACGCAGTATTTT
CASSLDQGTDTQYF
>TRBJ2-1|.|TRBV7-2|.
TGTGCCAGCAGTCCGACTGGCTACAATGAGCAGTTCTTC
CASSPTGYNEQFF
>TRBJ2-6|.|TRBV24-1|.
TGTGCCACCAGTGATTCCTCAGGTGCTGGGGCCAACGTCCTGACTTTC
CATSDSSGAGANVLTF
>TRBJ2-7|.|TRBV20-1|.
TGCAGTGCCAGACAGTCATACGAGCAGTACTTC
CSARQSYEQYF
>TRBJ2-5|.|TRBV18|.
TGTGCCAGCTCACCACCGTTCGTCATCCAAAGGGGAGGCCAAGAGACCCAGTACTTC
CASSPPFVIQRGGQETQYF
>TRBJ2-1|.|TRBV5-4|.
TGTGCCAGCAGCTTGATACTCGACAATGAGCAGTTCTTC
CASSLILDNEQFF
>TRBJ2-5|.|TRBV27|.
TGTGCCAGCAGTTTACGGGGTGTTCAAGAGACCCAGTACTTC
CASSLRGVQETQYF
>TRBJ1-1|.|TRBV5-1|.
TGCGCCAGCAGCTTGGCCGGGGGACCTGAAGCTTTCTTT
CASSLAGGPEAFF
>TRBJ2-3|.|TRBV5-1|TRBD1
TGCGCCAGCAGCTCACAGGGGTTTTTTGACGATACGCAGTATTTT
CASSSQGFFDDTQYF
>TRBJ1-6|.|TRBV6-5|TRBD1
TGTGCCAGCAGTTACGGGACAGGGGTAAATTCACCCCTCCACTTT
CASSYGTGVNSPLHF
>TRBJ2-1|.|TRBV15|TRBD2
TGTGCCACCTCGGCTAGCGGGGGCCCTTACAATGAGCAGTTCTTC
CATSASGGPYNEQFF
>TRBJ1-4|.|TRBV27|.
TGTGCCAGCAGCCGGACAGTGGGTCCTAATGAAAAACTGTTTTTT
CASSRTVGPNEKLFF
>TRBJ1-1|.|TRBV4-3|.
TGCGCCAGCAGCCAAGAAAACAGAGAAGCTTTCTTT
CASSQENREAFF
>TRBJ2-7|.|TRBV4-3|.
TGCGCCAGCAGCCAAGACCCTGGGAGACAATACGAGCAGTACTTC
CASSQDPGRQYEQYF
>TRBJ2-3|.|TRBV28|TRBD2
TGTGCCAGCAGGACGCGCGGGGCGGGGGTTATAGATACGCAGTATTTT
CASRTRGAGVIDTQYF
>TRBJ2-7|once|TRBV27|TRBD2
TGTGCCAGCAGTTTCAGTAGCGGGGGTTCCTACGAGCAGTACTTC
CASSFSSGGSYEQYF
>TRBJ1-1|few|TRBV19|.
TGTGCCAGTAGGGAGAACAAGCTAGCTTTCTTT
CASRENKLAFF
>TRBJ2-3|.|TRBV4-3|TRBD2
TGCGCCAGCAGTGACCGATCCCTAGCGGGAGGTGCGGCAGATACGCAGTATTTT
CASSDRSLAGGAADTQYF
>TRBJ1-4|.|TRBV4-2|.
TGTGCCAGCAGCCGCCCACGCGGGACGGGGAATGAAAAACTGTTTTTT
CASSRPRGTGNEKLFF
>TRBJ1-3|.|TRBV7-8|.
TGTGCCAGCAGCTTAGGTTGGCAGGGTGGGGGAAACACCATATATTTT
CASSLGWQGGGNTIYF
>TRBJ2-7|once|TRBV11-1|TRBD1
TGTGCCAGCAGCCGAAATGGACAGGTAGGGTACGAGCAGTACTTC
CASSRNGQVGYEQYF
>TRBJ1-1|.|TRBV28|TRBD1
TGTGCCAGCAGTTTTCGTGCACAGGGGGCTATGTGGAACACTGAAGCTTTCTTT
CASSFRAQGAMWNTEAFF
>TRBJ2-1|once|TRBV5-6|.
TGTGCCAGCAGCATGACTTTCAATGAGCAGTTCTTC
CASSMTFNEQFF
>TRBJ1-2|.|TRBV6-6|TRBD1
TGTGCCAGCAGACCACAGGGGGTGGGCCTGGCGGGCTACACCTTC
CASRPQGVGLAGYTF
>TRBJ1-4|.|TRBV5-1|.
TGCGCCAGCAGTTTGGTCGGGGAAAAACTGTTTTTT
CASSLVGEKLFF
>TRBJ2-6|.|TRBV6-4|TRBD1
TGTGCCAGCAGCGTGGGGACAGGGGCAGCAGGGGCCAACGTCCTGACTTTC
CASSVGTGAAGANVLTF
>TRBJ1-1|once|TRBV5-1|.
TGCGCCAGCAGCGGTACAGGGACCACTGAAGCTTTCTTT
CASSGTGTTEAFF
>TRBJ1-1|.|TRBV6-5|.
TGTGCCAGCAGTAGCCTGCTGAGAGGGAACACTGAAGCTTTCTTT
CASSSLLRGNTEAFF
>TRBJ2-1|.|TRBV19|TRBD2
TGTGCCAGTTTAGCGGGAGGGCCGGGGAATGAGCAGTTCTTC
CASLAGGPGNEQFF
>TRBJ2-3|.|TRBV10-2|TRBD2
TGCGCCAGCAGTGGGGGGACTAGCGGGGTAGATACGCAGTATTTT
CASSGGTSGVDTQYF
>TRBJ2-6|.|TRBV6-5|.
TGTGCCACCCAAACAGGGCTCTCTGGGGCCAACGTCCTGACTTTC
CATQTGLSGANVLTF